The sequence of this T cell receptor (beta chain) was determined in a study of regulatory T cells in long-lasting Graves disease. About the research overall: Duration of antithyroid drug therapy among newly diagnosed Graves' patients was under 3 months.

Time point here: newly diagnosed GD, antithyroid drugs for less than 3 months. The TCR library was prepared using RNA isolated from PBMCs. Assembly of TCR beta libraries relied on iRepertoire HTBI primers together with Arm-PCR of CDR3 regions. Original analysis: Identification of gene segments yielded more than 55 TRBV and over 12 TRBJ across samples. TCRdb processed the multiplex PCR reads anew with MiXCR; each CDR3 protein has one entry. The V and J calls shown here were made by TCRdb, not taken from the authors' results. The sample records 400,000 to 450,000 distinct CDR3 sequences, 14% to 15% being singletons. Deletions cut 6 bases from V and 0 bases from J, with 18 bases between. CDR1 is MNHEY and CDR2 is SMNVEV in the germline V gene (reference sequence). This CDR3 contains 17 residues. This clonotype came up a few times. These data were also filed under a second study, of T cells in Graves' hyperthyroidism and ophthalmopathy.

This clonotype originated in a woman in her 30s with Graves disease. The starting material was peripheral blood mononuclear cells (PBMCs), obtained at new diagnosis, from a patient treated with antithyroid drugs. The rearrangement joins TRBV27 to TRBJ2-4, with TRBD1 as a possible D gene (5 bases). CDR3 sequence: CASRSDTQGKAKNIQYF. CDR3 DNA sequence: TGTGCCAGCAGGAGCGACACGCAGGGAAAAGCCAAAAACATTCAGTACTTC.